This T cell receptor (beta chain) stems from a study of shared clonotypes between healthy human individuals. Study-wide context: Donors, aged 18 to 49, were a couple of women and a few men. Study-wide findings and caveats: Only blood was sampled, and tissue TCR repertoires likely differ from blood ones.

Cells designated naive CD8 were CD45RO-negative and were positively selected for CCR7, with terminally differentiated effector memory CD45RA+ cells excluded. The data were produced by immunoSEQ multiplex PCR, yet TCRdb's version contains in-frame clones alone and is incomplete. The table lists about 2.2 million clones, around 93% of them singletons. The CDR3 extends over 16 amino acids. V gave up 0 bases and J gave up 2 bases, with 8 bases separating them. Germline CDR1 is MNHEY and CDR2 is SVGAGI. As for this clone: What it binds is not known.

This TCR was recovered from a man aged 18 to 30 in good health. Some clones in this sample may be carry-over from other donors' samples. J is TRBJ2-6 and V is TRBV6-5; D is perhaps TRBD1 (6 bases). Sample: naive CD8+ T cells from PBMCs. CDR3 DNA: TGTGCCAGCAGTTACTCTTGGGGGCCTGGGGCCAACGTCCTGACTTTC. Translated, it gives CASSYSWGPGANVLTF.